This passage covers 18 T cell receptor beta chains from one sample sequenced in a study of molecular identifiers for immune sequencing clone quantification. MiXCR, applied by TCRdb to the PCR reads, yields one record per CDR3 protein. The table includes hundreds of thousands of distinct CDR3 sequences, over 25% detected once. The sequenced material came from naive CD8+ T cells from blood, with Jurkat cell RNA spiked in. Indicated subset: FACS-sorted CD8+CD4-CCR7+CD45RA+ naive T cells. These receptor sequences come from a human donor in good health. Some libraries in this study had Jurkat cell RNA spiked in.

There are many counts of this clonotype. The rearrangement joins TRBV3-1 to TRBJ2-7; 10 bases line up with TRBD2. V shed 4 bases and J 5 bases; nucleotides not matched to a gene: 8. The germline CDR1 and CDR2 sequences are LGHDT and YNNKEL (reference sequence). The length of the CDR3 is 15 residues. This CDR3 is CASSPVAGGHHEQYF. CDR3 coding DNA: TGTGCCAGCAGCCCGGTAGCGGGAGGCCACCACGAGCAGTACTTC.

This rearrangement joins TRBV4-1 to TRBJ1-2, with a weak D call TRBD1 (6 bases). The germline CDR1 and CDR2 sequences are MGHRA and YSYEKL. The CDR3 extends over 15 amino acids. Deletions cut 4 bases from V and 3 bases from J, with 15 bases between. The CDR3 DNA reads TGCGCCAGCAGCCGAAAAAGGGGGGACGACTATGGCTACACCTTC. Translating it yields CASSRKRGDDYGYTF.

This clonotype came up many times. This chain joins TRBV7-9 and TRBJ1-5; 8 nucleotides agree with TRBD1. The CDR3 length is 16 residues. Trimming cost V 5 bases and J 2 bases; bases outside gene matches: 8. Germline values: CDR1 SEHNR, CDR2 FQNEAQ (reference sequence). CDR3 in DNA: TGTGCCAGCAGCGAAGACAGGGGAAAAGGCAATCAGCCCCAGCATTTT. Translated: CASSEDRGKGNQPQHF.

The CDR3 coding sequence is TGCAGTGCTAGTAACCTCGAGGGGGGATCTATCAATGAGCAGTTCTTC. Its protein product is CSASNLEGGSINEQFF. V and J are TRBV20-1 and TRBJ2-1; D possibly matches TRBD1 or TRBD2 (6 bases each). The CDR3 is made up of 16 amino acids. Trimming pared 3 bases from V and 6 bases from J, leaving 21 bases between. The germline V gene encodes CDR1 DFQATT and CDR2 SNEGSKA (reference sequence).

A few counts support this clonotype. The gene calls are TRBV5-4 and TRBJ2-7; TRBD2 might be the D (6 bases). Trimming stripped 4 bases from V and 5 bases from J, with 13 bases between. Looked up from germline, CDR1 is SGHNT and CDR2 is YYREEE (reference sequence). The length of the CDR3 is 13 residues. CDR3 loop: CASSHSPGDEQYF. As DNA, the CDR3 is TGTGCCAGCAGCCACAGTCCGGGGGACGAGCAGTACTTC. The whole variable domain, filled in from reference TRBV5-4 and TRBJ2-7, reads ETGVTQSPTHLIKTRGQQVTLRCSSQSGHNTVSWYQQALGQGPQFIFQYYREEENGRGNFPPRFSGLQFPNYSSELNVNALELDDSALYLCASSHSPGDEQYFGPGTRLTVT.

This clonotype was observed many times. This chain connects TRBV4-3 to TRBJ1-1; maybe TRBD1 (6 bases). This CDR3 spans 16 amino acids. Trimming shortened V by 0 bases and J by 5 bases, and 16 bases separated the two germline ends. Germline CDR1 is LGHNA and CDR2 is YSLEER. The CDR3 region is CASSQDWRGARTEAFF. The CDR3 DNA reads TGCGCCAGCAGCCAAGATTGGCGGGGGGCAAGGACTGAAGCTTTCTTT.

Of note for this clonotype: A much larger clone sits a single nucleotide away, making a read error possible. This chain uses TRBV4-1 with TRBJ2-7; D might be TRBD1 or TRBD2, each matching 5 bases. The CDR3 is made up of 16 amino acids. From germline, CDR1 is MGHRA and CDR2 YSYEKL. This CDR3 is CASGQLPTWGGYEQYF. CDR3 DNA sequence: TGCGCCAGCGGCCAGCTCCCTACTTGGGGCGGGTACGAGCAGTACTTC.

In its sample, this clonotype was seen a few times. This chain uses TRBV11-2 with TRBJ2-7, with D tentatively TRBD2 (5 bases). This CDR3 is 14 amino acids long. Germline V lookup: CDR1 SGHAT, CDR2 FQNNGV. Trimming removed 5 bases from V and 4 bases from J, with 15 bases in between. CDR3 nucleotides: TGTGCCAGCAGCCCCACGGGATTTAGATACGAGCAGTACTTC. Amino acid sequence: CASSPTGFRYEQYF.

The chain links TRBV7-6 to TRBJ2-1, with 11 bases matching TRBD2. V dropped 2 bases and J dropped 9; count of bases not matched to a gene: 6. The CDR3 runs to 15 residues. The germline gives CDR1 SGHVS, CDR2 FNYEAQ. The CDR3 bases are TGTGCCAGCAGCTTACTAGCGGGGGGTGTGACTGAGCAGTTCTTC. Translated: CASSLLAGGVTEQFF.

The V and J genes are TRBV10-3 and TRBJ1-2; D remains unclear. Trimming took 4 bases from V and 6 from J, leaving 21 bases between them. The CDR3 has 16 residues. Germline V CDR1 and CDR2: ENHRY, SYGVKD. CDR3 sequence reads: CAISAGVQRWEDGYTF. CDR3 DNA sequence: TGTGCCATCAGTGCAGGCGTCCAGAGATGGGAAGATGGCTACACCTTC.

The CDR3 region has the DNA TGTGCCAGCAGCCCAAGGACAGGGTATAATCAGCCCCAGCATTTT. This codes for CASSPRTGYNQPQHF. The chain joins TRBV6-2 or TRBV6-3 to TRBJ1-5; 8 bases match TRBD1. V was pared by 6 bases and J by 4 bases, with 8 bases of the junction left unmatched. The CDR3 has 15 residues. Germline V gene lookup returns CDR1 MNHEY and CDR2 SVGEGT.

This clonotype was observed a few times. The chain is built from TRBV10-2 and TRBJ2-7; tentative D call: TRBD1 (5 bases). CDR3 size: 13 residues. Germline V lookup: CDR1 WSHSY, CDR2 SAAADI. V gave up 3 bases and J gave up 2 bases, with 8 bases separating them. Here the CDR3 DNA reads TGCGCCAGCAGTGACAGGGCCGCCTACGAGCAGTACTTC. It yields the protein CASSDRAAYEQYF.

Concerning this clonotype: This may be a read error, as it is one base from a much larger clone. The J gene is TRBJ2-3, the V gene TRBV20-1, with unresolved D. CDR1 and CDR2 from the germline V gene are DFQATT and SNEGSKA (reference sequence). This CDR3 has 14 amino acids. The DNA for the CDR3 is TGCAGTGCCTCCCCGGCAGGTCCCACAGCTACGCAGTATTTT. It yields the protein CSASPAGPTATQYF.

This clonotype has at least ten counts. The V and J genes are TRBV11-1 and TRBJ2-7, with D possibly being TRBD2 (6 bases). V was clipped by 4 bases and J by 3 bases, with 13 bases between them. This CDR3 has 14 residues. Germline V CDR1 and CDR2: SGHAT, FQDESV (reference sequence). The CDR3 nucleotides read TGTGCCAGCAGCTCCCGGGGGATATACTACGAGCAGTACTTC. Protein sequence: CASSSRGIYYEQYF.

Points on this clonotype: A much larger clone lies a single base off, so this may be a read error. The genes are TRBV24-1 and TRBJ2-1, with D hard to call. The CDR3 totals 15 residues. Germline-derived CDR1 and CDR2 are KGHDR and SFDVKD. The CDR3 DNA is TGTGCCACCAGTGATTCGGTGGCTATTGGGGATGAGCAGTCCTTC. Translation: CATSDSVAIGDEQSF.

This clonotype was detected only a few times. DNA for the CDR3: TGCAGTGCTAGCTTCCGGGTCAACTACGAGCAGTACTTC. Residues: CSASFRVNYEQYF. The chain couples TRBV20-1 to TRBJ2-7; D unresolved. This CDR3 has 13 amino acids. V was pared by 3 bases and J by 3 bases, with 12 bases between. Germline V lookup: CDR1 DFQATT, CDR2 SNEGSKA (reference sequence).

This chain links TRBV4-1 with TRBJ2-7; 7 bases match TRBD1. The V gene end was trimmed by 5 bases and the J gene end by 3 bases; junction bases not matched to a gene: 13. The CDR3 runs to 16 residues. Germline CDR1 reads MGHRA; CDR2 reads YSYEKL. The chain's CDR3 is CASSAKETGSYYEQYF. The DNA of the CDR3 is TGCGCCAGCAGCGCAAAAGAGACAGGGTCATACTACGAGCAGTACTTC.

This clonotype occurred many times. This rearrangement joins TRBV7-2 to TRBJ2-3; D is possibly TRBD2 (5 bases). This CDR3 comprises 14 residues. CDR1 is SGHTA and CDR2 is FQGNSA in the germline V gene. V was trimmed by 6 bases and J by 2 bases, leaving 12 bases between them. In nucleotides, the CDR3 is TGTGCCAGCAGACAGCGGTACCCCACAGATACGCAGTATTTT. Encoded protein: CASRQRYPTDTQYF. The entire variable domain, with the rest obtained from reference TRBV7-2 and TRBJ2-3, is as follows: GAGVSQSPSNKVTEKGKDVELRCDPISGHTALYWYRQSLGQGLEFLIYFQGNSAPDKSGLPSDRFSAERTGGSVSTLTIQRTQQEDSAVYLCASRQRYPTDTQYFGPGTRLTVL.